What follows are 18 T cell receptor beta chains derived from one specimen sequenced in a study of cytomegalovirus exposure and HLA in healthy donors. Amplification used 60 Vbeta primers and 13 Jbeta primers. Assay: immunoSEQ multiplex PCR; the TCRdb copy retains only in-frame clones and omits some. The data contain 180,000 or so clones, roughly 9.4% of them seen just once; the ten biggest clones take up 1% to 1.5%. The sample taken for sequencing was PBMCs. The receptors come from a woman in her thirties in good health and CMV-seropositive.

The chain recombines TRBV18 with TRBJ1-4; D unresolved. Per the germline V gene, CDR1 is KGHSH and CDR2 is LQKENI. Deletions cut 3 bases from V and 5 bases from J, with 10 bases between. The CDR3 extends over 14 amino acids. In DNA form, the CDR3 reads TGTGCCAGCTCACCGCAGGCTTTAAATGAAAAACTGTTTTTT. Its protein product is CASSPQALNEKLFF.

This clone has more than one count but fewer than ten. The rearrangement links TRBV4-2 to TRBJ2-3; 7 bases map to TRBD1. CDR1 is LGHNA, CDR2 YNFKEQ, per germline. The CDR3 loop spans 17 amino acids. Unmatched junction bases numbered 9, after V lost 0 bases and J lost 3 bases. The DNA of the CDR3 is TGTGCCAGCAGCCAAGATGGCACAGGGGATAATACAGATACGCAGTATTTT. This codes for CASSQDGTGDNTDTQYF.

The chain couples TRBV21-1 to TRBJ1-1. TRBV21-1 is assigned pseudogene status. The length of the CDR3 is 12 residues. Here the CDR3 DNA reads TGTGCCAGCAGTAGAAGAGTGTTTGAAGCTTTCTTT. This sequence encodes CASSRRVFEAFF.

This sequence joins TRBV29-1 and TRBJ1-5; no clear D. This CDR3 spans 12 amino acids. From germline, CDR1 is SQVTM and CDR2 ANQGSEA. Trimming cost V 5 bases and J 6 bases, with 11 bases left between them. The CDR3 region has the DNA TGCAGCGTTAAAGGTAGTGGTCAGCCCCAGCATTTT. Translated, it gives CSVKGSGQPQHF.

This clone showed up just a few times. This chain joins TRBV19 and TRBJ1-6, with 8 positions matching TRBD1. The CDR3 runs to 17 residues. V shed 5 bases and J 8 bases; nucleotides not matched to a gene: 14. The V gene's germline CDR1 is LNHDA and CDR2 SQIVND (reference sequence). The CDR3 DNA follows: TGTGCCAGTAGTGAAAACCGGGACAGGTTAAAGTATTCACCCCTCCACTTT. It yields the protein CASSENRDRLKYSPLHF.

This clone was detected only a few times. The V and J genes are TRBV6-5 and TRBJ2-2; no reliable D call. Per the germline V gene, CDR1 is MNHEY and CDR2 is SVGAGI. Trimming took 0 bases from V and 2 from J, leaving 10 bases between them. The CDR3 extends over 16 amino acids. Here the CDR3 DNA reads TGTGCCAGCAGTTACTCGGGCAGGCGAAACACCGGGGAGCTGTTTTTT. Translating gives CASSYSGRRNTGELFF.

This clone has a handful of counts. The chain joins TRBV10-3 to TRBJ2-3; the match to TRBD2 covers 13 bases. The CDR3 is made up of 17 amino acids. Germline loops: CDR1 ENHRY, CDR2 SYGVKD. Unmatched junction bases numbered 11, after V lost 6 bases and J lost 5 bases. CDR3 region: CAISSGGLAGEGDTQYF. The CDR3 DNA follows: TGTGCCATCAGCTCGGGAGGACTAGCGGGAGAGGGAGATACGCAGTATTTT.

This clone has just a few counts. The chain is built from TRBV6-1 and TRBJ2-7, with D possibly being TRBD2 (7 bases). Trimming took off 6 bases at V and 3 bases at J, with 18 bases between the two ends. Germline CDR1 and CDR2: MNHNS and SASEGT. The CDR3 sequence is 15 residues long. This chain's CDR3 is CASSQGSSGNYEQYF. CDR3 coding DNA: TGTGCCAGCAGCCAGGGGTCTAGCGGAAACTACGAGCAGTACTTC.

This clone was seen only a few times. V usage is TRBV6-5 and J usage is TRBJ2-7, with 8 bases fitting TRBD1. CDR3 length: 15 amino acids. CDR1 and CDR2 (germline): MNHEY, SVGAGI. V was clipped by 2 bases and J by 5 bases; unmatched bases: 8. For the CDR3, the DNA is TGTGCCAGCAGTTACGGGGCCCAGGGGGCGAACGAGCAGTACTTC. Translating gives CASSYGAQGANEQYF.

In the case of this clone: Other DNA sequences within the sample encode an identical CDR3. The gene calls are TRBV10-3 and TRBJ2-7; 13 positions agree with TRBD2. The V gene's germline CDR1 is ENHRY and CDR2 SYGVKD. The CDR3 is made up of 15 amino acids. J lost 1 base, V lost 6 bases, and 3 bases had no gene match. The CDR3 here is CAISEGLAGSYEQYF. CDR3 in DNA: TGTGCCATCAGCGAGGGACTAGCGGGATCCTACGAGCAGTACTTC.

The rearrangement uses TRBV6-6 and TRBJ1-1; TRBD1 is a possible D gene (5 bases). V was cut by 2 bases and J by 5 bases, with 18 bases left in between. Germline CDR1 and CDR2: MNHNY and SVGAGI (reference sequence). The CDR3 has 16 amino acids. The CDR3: CASSYDQLTVRTEAFF. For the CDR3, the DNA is TGTGCCAGCAGTTACGACCAATTGACAGTTCGAACTGAAGCTTTCTTT.

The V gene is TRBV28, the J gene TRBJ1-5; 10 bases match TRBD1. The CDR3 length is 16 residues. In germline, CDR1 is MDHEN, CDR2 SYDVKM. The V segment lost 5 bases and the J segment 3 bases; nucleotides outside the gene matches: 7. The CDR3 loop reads CASSRPGQGSNQPQHF. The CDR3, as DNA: TGTGCCAGCAGTCGTCCGGGACAGGGGTCCAATCAGCCCCAGCATTTT.

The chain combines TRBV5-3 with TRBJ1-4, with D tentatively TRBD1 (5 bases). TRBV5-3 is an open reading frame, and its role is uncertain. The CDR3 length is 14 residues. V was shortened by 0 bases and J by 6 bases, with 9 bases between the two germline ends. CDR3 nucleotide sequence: TGTGCCAGAAGCTTGGGGGGCGCATATGAAAAACTGTTTTTT. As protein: CARSLGGAYEKLFF.

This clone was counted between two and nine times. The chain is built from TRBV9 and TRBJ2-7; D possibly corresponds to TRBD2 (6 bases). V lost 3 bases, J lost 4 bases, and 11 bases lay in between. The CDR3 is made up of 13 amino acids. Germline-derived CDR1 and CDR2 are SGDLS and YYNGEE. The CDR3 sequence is CASSAPRGYEQYF. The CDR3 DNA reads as TGTGCCAGCAGCGCCCCCCGGGGGTACGAGCAGTACTTC.

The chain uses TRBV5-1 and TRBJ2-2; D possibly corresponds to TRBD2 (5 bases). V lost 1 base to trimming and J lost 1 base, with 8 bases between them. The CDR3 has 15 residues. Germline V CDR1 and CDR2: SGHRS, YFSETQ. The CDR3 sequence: CASSLSGVNTGELFF. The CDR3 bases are TGCGCCAGCAGCTTGAGCGGTGTGAACACCGGGGAGCTGTTTTTT.

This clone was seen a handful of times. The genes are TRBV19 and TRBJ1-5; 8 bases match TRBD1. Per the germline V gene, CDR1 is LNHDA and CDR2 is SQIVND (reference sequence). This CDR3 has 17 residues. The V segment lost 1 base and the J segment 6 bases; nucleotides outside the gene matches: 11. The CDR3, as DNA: TGTGCCAGTAGTATAGTAGTAAGGACAGGGAGGGCTCAGCCCCAGCATTTT. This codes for CASSIVVRTGRAQPQHF.

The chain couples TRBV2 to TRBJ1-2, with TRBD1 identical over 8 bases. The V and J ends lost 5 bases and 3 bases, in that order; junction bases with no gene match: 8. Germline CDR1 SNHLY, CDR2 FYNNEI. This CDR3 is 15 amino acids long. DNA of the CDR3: TGTGCCAGCAGTACAACAGGGGGAAGGTACTATGGCTACACCTTC. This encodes CASSTTGGRYYGYTF.

CDR3: CASSFPGGGRRSYNEQFF. The CDR3 nucleotides read TGTGCCAGCAGCTTCCCAGGCGGGGGGAGAAGATCCTACAATGAGCAGTTCTTC. V is TRBV5-4 and J is TRBJ2-1; 8 positions match TRBD2. Per germline, CDR1 SGHNT and CDR2 YYREEE (reference sequence). The CDR3 has 18 amino acids. Trimming removed 2 bases from V and 1 base from J; junction bases left unmatched: 11.